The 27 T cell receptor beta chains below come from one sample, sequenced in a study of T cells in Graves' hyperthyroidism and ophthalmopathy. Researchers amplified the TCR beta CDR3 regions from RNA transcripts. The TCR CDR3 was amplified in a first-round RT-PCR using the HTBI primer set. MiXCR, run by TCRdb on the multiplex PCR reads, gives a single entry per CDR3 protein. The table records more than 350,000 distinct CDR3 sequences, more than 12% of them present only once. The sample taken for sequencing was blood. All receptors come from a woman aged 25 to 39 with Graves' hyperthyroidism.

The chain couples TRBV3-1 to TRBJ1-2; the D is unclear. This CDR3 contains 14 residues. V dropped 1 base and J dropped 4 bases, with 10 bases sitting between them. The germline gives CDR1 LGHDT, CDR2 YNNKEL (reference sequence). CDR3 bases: TGTGCCAGCAGCCAAGTTGTCAGTCTCTATGGCTACACCTTC. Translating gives CASSQVVSLYGYTF.

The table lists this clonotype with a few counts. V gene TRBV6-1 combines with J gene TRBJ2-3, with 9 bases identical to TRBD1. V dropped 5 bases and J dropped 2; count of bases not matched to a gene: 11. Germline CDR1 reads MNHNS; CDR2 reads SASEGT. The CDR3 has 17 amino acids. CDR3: CASSSKRDRADTDTQYF. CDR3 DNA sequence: TGTGCCAGCAGTTCGAAACGGGACAGGGCAGACACAGATACGCAGTATTTT.

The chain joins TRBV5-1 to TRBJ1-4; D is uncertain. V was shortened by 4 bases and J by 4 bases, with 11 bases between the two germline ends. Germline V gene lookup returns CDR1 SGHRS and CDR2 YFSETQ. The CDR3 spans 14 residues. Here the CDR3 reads CASSPFQNNEKLFF. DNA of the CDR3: TGCGCCAGCAGCCCGTTTCAGAATAATGAAAAACTGTTTTTT.

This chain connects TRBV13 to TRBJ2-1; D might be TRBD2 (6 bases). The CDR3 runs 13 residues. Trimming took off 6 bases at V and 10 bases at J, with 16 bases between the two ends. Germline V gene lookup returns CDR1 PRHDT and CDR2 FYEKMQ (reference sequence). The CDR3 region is CASRAGGLREQFF. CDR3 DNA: TGTGCCAGCAGAGCCGGAGGGTTGCGAGAGCAGTTCTTC.

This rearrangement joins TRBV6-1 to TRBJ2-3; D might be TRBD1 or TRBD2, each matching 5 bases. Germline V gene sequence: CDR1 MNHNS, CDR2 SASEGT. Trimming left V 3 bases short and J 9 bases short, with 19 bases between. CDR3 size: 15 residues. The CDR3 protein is CASSDEGLSAYTQYF. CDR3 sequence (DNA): TGTGCCAGCAGTGATGAGGGGCTGAGCGCATACACGCAGTATTTT.

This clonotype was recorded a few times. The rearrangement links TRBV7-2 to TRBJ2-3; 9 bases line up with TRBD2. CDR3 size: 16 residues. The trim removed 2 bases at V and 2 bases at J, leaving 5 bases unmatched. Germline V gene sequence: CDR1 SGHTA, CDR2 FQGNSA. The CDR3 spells CASSLSTSGYTDTQYF. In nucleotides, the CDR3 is TGTGCCAGCAGCTTAAGTACTAGCGGGTACACAGATACGCAGTATTTT.

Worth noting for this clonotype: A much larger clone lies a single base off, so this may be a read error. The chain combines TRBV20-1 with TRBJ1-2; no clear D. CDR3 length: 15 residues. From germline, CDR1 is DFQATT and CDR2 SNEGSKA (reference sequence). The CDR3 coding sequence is TGCAGTGCTAGAGCGACTGGAGGGCCCAACTATGGCTACGCCTTC. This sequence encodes CSARATGGPNYGYAF.

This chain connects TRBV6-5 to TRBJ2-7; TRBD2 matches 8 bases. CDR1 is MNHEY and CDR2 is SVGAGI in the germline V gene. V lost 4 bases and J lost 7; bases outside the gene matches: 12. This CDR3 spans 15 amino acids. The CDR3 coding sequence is TGTGCCAGCAGTTCCGGGACTAGTCATGTCTATGAGCAGTACTTC. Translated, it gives CASSSGTSHVYEQYF.

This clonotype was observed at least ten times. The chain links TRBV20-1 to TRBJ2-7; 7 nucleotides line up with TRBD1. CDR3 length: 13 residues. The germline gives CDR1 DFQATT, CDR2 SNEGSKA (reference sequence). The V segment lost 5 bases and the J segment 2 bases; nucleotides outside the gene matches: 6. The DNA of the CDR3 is TGCAGTGCTGAACGGGACAGCACCTACGAGCAGTACTTC. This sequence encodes CSAERDSTYEQYF.

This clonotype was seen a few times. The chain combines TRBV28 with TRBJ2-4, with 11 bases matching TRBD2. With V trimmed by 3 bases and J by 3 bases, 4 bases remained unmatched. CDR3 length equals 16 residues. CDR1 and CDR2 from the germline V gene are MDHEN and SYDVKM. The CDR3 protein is CASSFTLAGVKNIQYF. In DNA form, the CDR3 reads TGTGCCAGCAGTTTTACACTAGCGGGAGTCAAAAACATTCAGTACTTC.

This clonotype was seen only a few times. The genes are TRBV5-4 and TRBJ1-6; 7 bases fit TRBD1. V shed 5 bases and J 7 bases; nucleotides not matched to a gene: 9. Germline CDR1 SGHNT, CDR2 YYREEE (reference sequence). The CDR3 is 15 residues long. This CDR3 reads CASRNPGQQNSPLHF. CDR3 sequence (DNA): TGTGCCAGCAGGAATCCGGGACAGCAAAATTCACCCCTCCACTTT.

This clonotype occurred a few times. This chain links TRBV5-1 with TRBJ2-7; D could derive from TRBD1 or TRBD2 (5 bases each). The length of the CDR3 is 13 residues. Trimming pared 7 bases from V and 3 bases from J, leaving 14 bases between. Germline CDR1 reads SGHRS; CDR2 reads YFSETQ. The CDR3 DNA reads TGCGCCAGCTGCCGGGACCTGGTCTACGAGCAGTACTTC. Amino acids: CASCRDLVYEQYF.

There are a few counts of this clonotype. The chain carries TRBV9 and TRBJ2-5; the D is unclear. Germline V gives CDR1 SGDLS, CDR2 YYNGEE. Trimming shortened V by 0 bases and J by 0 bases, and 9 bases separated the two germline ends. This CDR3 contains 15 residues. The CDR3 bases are TGTGCCAGCAGCGTAGATCCGGTAGACCAAGAGACCCAGTACTTC. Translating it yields CASSVDPVDQETQYF.

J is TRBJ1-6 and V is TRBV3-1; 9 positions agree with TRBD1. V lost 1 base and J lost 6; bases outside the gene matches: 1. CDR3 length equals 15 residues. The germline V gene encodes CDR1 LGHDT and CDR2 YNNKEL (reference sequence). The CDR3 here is CASSQGTGVNSPLHF. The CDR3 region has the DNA TGTGCCAGCAGCCAAGGGACAGGGGTTAATTCACCCCTCCACTTT.

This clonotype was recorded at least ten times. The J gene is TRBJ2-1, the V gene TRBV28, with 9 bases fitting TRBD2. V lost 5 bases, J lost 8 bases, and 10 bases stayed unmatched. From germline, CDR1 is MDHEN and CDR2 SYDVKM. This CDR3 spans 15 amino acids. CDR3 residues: CASSPLAGRVDEQFF. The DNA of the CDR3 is TGTGCCAGCAGTCCTCTAGCGGGAAGGGTCGATGAGCAGTTCTTC.

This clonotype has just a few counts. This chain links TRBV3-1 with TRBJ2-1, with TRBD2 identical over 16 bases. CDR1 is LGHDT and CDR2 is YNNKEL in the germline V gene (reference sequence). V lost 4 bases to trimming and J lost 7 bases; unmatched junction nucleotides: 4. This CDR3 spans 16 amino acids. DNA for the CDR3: TGTGCCAGCAGCCGGGGACTAGCGGGAGGGGTAAATGAGCAGTTCTTC. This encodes CASSRGLAGGVNEQFF.

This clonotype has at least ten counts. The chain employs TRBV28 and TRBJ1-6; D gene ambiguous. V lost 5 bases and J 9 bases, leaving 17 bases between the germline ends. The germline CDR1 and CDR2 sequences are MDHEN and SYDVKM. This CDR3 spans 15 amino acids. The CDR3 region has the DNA TGTGCCAGCAGTCAGGCCGAGGGAAAGGGTTCACCCCTCCACTTT. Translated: CASSQAEGKGSPLHF.

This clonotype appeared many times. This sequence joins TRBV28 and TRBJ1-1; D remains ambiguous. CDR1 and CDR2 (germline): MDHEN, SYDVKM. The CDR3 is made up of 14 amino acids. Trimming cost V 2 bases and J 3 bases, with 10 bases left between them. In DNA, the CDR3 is TGTGCCAGCAGTTTAGGTGGCCCGTACACTGAAGCTTTCTTT. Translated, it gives CASSLGGPYTEAFF.

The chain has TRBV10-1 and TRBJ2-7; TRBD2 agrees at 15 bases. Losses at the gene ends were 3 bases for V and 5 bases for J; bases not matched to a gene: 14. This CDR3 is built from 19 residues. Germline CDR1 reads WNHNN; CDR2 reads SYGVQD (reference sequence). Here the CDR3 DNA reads TGCGCCAGCAGTGACGGCCGGACTAGCGGGAGGGCCGGTAACCACGAGCAGTACTTC. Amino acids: CASSDGRTSGRAGNHEQYF.

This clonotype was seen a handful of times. CDR3 loop: CASSTQGTGNTIYF. For the CDR3, the DNA is TGTGCCAGCAGCACCCAAGGGACTGGAAACACCATATATTTT. The V call is TRBV7-9, the J call TRBJ1-3, with no clear D. The V and J ends lost 5 bases and 2 bases respectively, with 10 bases between them. The CDR3 is 14 residues long. Germline V gene data show CDR1 as SEHNR and CDR2 as FQNEAQ (reference sequence).

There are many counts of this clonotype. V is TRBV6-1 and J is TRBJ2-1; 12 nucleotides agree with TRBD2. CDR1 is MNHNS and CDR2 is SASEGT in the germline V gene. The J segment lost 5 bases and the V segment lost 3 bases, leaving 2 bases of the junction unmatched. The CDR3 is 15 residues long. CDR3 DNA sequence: TGTGCCAGCAGTGATCTAGCGGGAGGGGACAATGAGCAGTTCTTC. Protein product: CASSDLAGGDNEQFF.

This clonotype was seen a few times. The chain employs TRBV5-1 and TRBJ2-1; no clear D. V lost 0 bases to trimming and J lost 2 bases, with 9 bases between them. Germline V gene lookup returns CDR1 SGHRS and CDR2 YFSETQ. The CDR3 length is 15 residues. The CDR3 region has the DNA TGCGCCAGCAGCTTGGTGACTGGGCCCTACAATGAGCAGTTCTTC. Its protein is CASSLVTGPYNEQFF.

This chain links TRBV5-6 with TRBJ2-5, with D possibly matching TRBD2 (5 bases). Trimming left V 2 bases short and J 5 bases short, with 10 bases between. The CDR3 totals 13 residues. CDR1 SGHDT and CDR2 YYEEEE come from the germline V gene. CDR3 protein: CASSLRTGETQYF. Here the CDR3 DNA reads TGTGCCAGCAGCTTACGGACGGGGGAGACCCAGTACTTC.

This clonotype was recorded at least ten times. In DNA form, the CDR3 reads TGTGCCAGCAGTTTTAGATCGGCAGGGAAGAACACTGAAGCTTTCTTT. Translated, it gives CASSFRSAGKNTEAFF. The chain carries TRBV28 and TRBJ1-1; TRBD1 might be the D (5 bases). Trimming cost V 3 bases and J 1 base, with 15 bases left between them. The CDR3 runs to 16 residues. Germline V gene lookup returns CDR1 MDHEN and CDR2 SYDVKM.

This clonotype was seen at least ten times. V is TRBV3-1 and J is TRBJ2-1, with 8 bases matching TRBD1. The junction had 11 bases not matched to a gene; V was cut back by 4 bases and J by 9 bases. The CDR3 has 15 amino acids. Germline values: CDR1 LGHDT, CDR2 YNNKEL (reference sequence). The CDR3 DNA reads TGTGCCAGCAGCCCGACAGGGGTGGCAGCCCGTGAGCAGTTCTTC. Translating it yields CASSPTGVAAREQFF.

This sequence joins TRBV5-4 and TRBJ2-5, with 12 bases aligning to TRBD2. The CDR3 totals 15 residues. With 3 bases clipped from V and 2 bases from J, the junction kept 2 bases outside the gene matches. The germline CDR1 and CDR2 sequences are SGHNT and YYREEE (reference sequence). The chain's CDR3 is CASSWGTSGQETQYF. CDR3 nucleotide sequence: TGTGCCAGCAGCTGGGGGACTAGCGGGCAAGAGACCCAGTACTTC.

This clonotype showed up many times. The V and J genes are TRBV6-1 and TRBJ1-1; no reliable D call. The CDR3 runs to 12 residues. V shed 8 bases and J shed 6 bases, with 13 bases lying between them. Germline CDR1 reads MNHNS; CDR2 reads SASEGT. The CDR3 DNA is TGTGCCAGCGGTAAGGTATCCCCTGAAGCTTTCTTT. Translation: CASGKVSPEAFF.